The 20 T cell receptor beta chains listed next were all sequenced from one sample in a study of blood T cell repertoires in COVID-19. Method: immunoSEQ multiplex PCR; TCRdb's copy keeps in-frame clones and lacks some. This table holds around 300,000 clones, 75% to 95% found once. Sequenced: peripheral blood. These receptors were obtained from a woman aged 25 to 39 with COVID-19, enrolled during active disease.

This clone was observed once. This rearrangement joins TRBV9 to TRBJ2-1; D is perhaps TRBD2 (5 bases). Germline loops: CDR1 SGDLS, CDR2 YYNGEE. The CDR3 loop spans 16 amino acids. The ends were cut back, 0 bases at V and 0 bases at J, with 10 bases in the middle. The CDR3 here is CASSVVSSSSYNEQFF. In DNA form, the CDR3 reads TGTGCCAGCAGCGTAGTATCTAGCAGCTCCTACAATGAGCAGTTCTTC.

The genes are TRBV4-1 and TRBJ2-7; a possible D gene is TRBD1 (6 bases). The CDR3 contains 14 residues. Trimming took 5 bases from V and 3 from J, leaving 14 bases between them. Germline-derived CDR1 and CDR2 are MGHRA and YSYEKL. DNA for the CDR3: TGCGCCAGCAGCACCCGGGACACCGACTACGAGCAGTACTTC. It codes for CASSTRDTDYEQYF.

CDR3 in amino acids: CARPSGLAYEQYF. CDR3 nucleotides: TGTGCCAGACCAAGCGGACTAGCGTACGAGCAGTACTTC. The chain links TRBV27 to TRBJ2-7; 9 nucleotides line up with TRBD2. Germline CDR1 and CDR2: MNHEY and SMNVEV (reference sequence). The CDR3 has 13 residues. Trimming removed 9 bases from V and 4 bases from J; junction bases left unmatched: 7.

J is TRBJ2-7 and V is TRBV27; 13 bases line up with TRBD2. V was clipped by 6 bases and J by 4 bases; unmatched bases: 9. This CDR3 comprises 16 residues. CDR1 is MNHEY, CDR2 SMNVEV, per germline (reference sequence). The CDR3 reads CASSPGRLAGGYEQYF. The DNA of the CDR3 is TGTGCCAGCAGCCCTGGTAGACTAGCGGGAGGTTACGAGCAGTACTTC.

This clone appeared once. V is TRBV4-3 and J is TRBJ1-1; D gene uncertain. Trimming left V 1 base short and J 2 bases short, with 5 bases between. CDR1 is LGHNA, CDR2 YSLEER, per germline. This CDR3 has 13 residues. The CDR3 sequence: CASSQVLNTEAFF. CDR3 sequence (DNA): TGCGCCAGCAGCCAAGTGCTAAACACTGAAGCTTTCTTT.

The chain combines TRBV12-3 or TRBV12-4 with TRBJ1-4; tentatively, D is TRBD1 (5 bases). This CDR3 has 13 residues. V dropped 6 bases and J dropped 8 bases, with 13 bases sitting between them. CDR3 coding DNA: TGTGCCAGCAGCTGGGGCTCCGTGGAAAAACTGTTTTTT. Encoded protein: CASSWGSVEKLFF.

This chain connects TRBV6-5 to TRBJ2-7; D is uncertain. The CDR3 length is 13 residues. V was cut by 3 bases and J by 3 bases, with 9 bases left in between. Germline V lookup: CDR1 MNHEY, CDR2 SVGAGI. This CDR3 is CASSYNSYYEQYF. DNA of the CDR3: TGTGCCAGCAGTTATAACAGCTACTACGAGCAGTACTTC.

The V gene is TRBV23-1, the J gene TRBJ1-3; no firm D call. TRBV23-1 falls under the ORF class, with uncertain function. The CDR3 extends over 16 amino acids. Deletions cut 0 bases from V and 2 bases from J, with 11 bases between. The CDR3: CASSQSNGRAGNTIYF. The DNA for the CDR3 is TGCGCCAGCAGTCAATCGAACGGGAGAGCTGGAAACACCATATATTTT.

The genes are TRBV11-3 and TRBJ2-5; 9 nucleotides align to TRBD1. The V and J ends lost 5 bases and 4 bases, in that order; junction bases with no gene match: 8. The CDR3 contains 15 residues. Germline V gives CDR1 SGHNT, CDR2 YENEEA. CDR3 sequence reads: CASSTDRTGVETQYF. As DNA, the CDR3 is TGTGCCAGCAGCACGGATCGGACAGGGGTAGAGACCCAGTACTTC.

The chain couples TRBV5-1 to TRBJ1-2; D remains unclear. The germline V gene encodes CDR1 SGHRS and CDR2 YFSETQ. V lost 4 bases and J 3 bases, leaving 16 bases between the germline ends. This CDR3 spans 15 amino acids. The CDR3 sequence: CASSDGPRRDYGYTF. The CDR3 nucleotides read TGCGCCAGCAGCGACGGTCCGAGGCGCGACTATGGCTACACCTTC.

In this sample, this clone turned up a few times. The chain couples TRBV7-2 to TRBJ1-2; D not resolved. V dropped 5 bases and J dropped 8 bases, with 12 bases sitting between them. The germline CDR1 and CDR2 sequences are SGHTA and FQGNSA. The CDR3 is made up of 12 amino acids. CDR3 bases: TGTGCCAGCAGCCAGATCGGGAAGGGCTACACCTTC. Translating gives CASSQIGKGYTF.

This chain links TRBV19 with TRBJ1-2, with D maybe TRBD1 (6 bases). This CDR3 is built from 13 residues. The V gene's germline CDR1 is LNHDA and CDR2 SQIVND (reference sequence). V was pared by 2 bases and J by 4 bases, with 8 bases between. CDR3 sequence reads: CASSIRTAYGYTF. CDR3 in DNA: TGTGCCAGTAGTATAAGGACAGCCTATGGCTACACCTTC.

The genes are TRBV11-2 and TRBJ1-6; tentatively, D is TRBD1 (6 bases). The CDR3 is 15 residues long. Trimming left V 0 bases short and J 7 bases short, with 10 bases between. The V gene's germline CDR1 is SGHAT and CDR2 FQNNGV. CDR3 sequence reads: CASSLDRDKNSPLHF. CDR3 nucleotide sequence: TGTGCCAGCAGCTTAGATCGGGACAAAAATTCACCCCTCCACTTT.

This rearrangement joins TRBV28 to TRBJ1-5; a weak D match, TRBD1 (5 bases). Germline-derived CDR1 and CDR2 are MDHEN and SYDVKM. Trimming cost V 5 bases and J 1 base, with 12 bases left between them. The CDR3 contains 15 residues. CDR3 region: CASSPDTFSNQPQHF. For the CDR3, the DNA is TGTGCCAGCAGTCCGGACACATTCAGCAATCAGCCCCAGCATTTT.

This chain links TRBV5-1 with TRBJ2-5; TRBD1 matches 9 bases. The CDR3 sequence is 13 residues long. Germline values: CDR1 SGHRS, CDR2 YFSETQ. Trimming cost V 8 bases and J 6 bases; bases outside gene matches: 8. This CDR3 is CASREGQGKTQYF. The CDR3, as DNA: TGCGCCAGTCGCGAGGGACAGGGAAAGACCCAGTACTTC.

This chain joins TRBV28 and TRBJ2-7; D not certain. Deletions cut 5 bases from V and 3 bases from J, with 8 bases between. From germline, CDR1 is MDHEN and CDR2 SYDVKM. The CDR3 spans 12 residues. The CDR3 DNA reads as TGTGCCAGCAGTCCCCATTTCTACGAGCAGTACTTC. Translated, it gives CASSPHFYEQYF.

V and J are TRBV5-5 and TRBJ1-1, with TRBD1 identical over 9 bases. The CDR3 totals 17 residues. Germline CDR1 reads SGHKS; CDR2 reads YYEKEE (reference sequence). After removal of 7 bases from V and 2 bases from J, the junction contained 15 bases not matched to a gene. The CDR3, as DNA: TGTGCCAGCTCAGGGACCGGGACAGGGACCTTAAACACTGAAGCTTTCTTT. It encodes CASSGTGTGTLNTEAFF.

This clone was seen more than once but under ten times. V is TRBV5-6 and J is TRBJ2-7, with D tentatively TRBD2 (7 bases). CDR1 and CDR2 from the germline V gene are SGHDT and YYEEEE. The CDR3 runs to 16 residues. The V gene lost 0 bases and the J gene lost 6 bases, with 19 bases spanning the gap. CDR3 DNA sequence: TGTGCCAGCAGCTTGGGGGCCGGGGGGACAATCTTCGAGCAGTACTTC. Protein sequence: CASSLGAGGTIFEQYF.

CDR3 bases: TGTGCCAGCAGCTTTACAGGGGGCTCGGGGAACACTGAAGCTTTCTTT. As protein: CASSFTGGSGNTEAFF. The rearrangement links TRBV7-2 to TRBJ1-1; 9 nucleotides agree with TRBD1. V dropped 3 bases and J dropped 1; count of bases not matched to a gene: 6. The CDR3 length is 16 residues. The V gene's germline CDR1 is SGHTA and CDR2 FQGNSA.

CDR3 sequence: CATSETGVEQPQHF. The CDR3 DNA is TGTGCCACCAGTGAGACAGGGGTGGAACAGCCCCAGCATTTT. V is TRBV24-1 and J is TRBJ1-5; 8 bases line up with TRBD1. Germline trimming cut 4 bases from V and 7 bases from J; bases unmatched to any gene: 5. The germline V gene has CDR1 KGHDR and CDR2 SFDVKD. CDR3 size: 14 residues.